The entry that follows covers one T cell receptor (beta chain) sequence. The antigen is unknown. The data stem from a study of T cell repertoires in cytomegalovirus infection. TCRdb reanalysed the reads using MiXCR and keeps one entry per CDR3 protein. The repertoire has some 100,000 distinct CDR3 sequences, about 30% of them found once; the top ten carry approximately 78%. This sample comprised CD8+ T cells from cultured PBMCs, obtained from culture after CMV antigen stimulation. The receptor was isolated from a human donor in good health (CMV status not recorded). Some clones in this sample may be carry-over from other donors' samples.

The CDR3 DNA reads TGTGCCAGCAGCTTGGACAGTTCGAACACTGAAGCTTTCTTT. Protein sequence: CASSLDSSNTEAFF. This chain links TRBV5-6 with TRBJ1-1; D is undetermined. The CDR3 length is 14 residues. Germline V lookup: CDR1 SGHDT, CDR2 YYEEEE. The V and J ends lost 0 bases and 1 base respectively, with 7 bases between them.